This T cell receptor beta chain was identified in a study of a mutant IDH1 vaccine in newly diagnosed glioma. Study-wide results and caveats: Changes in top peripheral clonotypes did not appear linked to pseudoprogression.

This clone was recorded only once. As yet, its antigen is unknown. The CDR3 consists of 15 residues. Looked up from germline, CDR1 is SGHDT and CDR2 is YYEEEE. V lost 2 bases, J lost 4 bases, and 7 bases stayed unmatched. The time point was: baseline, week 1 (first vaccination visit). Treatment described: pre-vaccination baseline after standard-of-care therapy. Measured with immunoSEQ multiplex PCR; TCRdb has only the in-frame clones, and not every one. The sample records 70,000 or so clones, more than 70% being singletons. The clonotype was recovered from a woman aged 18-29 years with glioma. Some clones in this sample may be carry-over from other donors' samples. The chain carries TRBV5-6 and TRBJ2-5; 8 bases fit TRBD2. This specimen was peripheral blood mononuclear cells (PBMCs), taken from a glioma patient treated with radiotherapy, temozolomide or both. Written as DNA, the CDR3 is TGTGCCAGCAGCTTACCAGGGACTAGAGGAGAGACCCAGTACTTC. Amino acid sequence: CASSLPGTRGETQYF. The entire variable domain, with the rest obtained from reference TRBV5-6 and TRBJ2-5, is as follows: DAGVTQSPTHLIKTRGQQVTLRCSPKSGHDTVSWYQQALGQGPQFIFQYYEEEERQRGNFPDRFSGHQFPNYSSELNVNALLLGDSALYLCASSLPGTRGETQYFGPGTRLLVL.